A single sample gave rise to the 21 T cell receptor beta chains below, sequenced in a study of blood T cells in healthy people across ages. A second PCR of about 7 to 12 cycles used a sample-barcoded 5' primer and a J-beta primer mix. One entry per CDR3 protein, called by TCRdb with MiXCR from the 5' RACE reads. The table has about 1.6 million distinct CDR3 sequences, roughly 30% seen once. The sample consisted of blood. The source is a woman between 25 and 40 years old in good health.

This clonotype was seen more than once but under ten times. The genes are TRBV20-1 and TRBJ2-3; TRBD2 matches 9 bases. The germline CDR1 and CDR2 sequences are DFQATT and SNEGSKA (reference sequence). Trimming removed 2 bases from V and 6 bases from J; junction bases left unmatched: 9. The CDR3 contains 15 residues. The CDR3 coding sequence is TGCAGTGCTAGACTCGGGACTAGCAGCCAGGATACGCAGTATTTT. This translates into CSARLGTSSQDTQYF.

This clonotype was counted a few times. The chain employs TRBV20-1 and TRBJ1-2; D is unclear. V shed 0 bases and J shed 0 bases, with 17 bases lying between them. CDR3 length: 17 residues. CDR1 and CDR2 from the germline V gene are DFQATT and SNEGSKA (reference sequence). The CDR3 nucleotides are TGCAGTGCTAGAGATCTTGGCAGAACGATTACTAACTATGGCTACACCTTC. It codes for CSARDLGRTITNYGYTF.

This rearrangement joins TRBV5-1 to TRBJ2-1; no definite D call. The CDR3 runs 13 residues. The germline V and J ends were trimmed by 4 bases and 4 bases, with 9 bases remaining between them. Per the germline V gene, CDR1 is SGHRS and CDR2 is YFSETQ. CDR3 region: CASSGDIYNEQFF. The CDR3 DNA reads as TGCGCCAGCAGCGGGGATATTTACAATGAGCAGTTCTTC.

The sample holds a few counts of this clonotype. The chain carries TRBV27 and TRBJ2-7; D is unclear. The CDR3 extends over 14 amino acids. Looked up from germline, CDR1 is MNHEY and CDR2 is SMNVEV (reference sequence). Trimming removed 5 bases from V and 5 bases from J, with 16 bases in between. DNA for the CDR3: TGTGCCAGCAGTACCCGAACTGGGCCCCACGAGCAGTACTTC. This sequence encodes CASSTRTGPHEQYF.

This clonotype has just a few counts. This chain links TRBV20-1 with TRBJ2-7; no definite D call. Trimming took 1 base from V and 5 from J, leaving 24 bases between them. CDR1 is DFQATT, CDR2 SNEGSKA, per germline (reference sequence). The CDR3 totals 17 residues. The CDR3 here is CSARVRPERSRSHEQYF. CDR3 DNA sequence: TGCAGTGCTAGAGTTCGTCCCGAACGGAGTCGGTCCCACGAGCAGTACTTC.

Many counts were recorded for this clonotype. The genes are TRBV3-1 and TRBJ2-7; D remains ambiguous. The germline V and J ends were trimmed by 0 bases and 7 bases, with 13 bases remaining between them. This CDR3 has 14 residues. The V gene's germline CDR1 is LGHDT and CDR2 YNNKEL (reference sequence). In nucleotides, the CDR3 is TGTGCCAGCAGCCAAGATCGTAGTTCGGGTGAGCAGTACTTC. Translated, it gives CASSQDRSSGEQYF.

This rearrangement joins TRBV20-1 to TRBJ1-6, with TRBD1 as a possible D gene (6 bases). Trimming cost V 5 bases and J 6 bases, with 14 bases left between them. CDR3 length: 14 amino acids. Germline lookup yields CDR1 DFQATT and CDR2 SNEGSKA (reference sequence). In DNA form, the CDR3 reads TGCAGTGCTGAGACGTCGGGGGCTAATTCACCCCTCCACTTT. Translated: CSAETSGANSPLHF.

This clonotype was observed a handful of times. This rearrangement joins TRBV29-1 to TRBJ1-2; TRBD1 agrees at 11 bases. Looked up from germline, CDR1 is SQVTM and CDR2 is ANQGSEA. V shed 3 bases and J 8 bases; nucleotides not matched to a gene: 5. The CDR3 has 13 amino acids. CDR3 region: CSVELDRGRGYTF. The CDR3, as DNA: TGCAGCGTTGAGCTGGACAGGGGGCGAGGCTACACCTTC.

This clonotype was seen a few times. J is TRBJ2-3 and V is TRBV9; the match to TRBD2 covers 11 bases. Germline CDR1 SGDLS, CDR2 YYNGEE. V was pared by 4 bases and J by 4 bases, with 14 bases of the junction left unmatched. The CDR3 has 18 residues. This chain's CDR3 is CASSPHIAGGQRADTQYF. CDR3 DNA: TGTGCCAGCAGCCCTCATATAGCGGGAGGGCAGCGCGCAGATACGCAGTATTTT.

As to this clonotype: A clone one base away is much larger, so this may be a read error. J is TRBJ2-7 and V is TRBV25-1, with 9 bases lining up with TRBD1. Germline V CDR1 and CDR2: MGHDK, SYGVNS. The CDR3 is 16 amino acids. This CDR3 reads CVSRGTGTGSDYEQYF. The DNA for the CDR3 is TGTGTCAGCAGGGGGACCGGGACAGGGTCCGACTACGAGCAGTACTTC.

The chain recombines TRBV20-1 with TRBJ1-1, with D unclear. Trimming left V 3 bases short and J 2 bases short, with 10 bases between. The CDR3 extends over 13 amino acids. Germline loops: CDR1 DFQATT, CDR2 SNEGSKA (reference sequence). CDR3: CSASLPKNTEAFF. The DNA of the CDR3 is TGCAGTGCTAGTCTTCCCAAAAACACTGAAGCTTTCTTT.

This clonotype was counted ten times or more. This chain uses TRBV7-9 with TRBJ2-1; tentatively, D is TRBD2 (6 bases). Trimming took off 1 base at V and 9 bases at J, with 19 bases between the two ends. The CDR3 totals 16 residues. CDR1 is SEHNR and CDR2 is FQNEAQ in the germline V gene (reference sequence). This CDR3 reads CASSLGELDGSGEQFF. The CDR3 DNA sequence: TGTGCCAGCAGCTTAGGGGAGCTCGACGGGAGTGGTGAGCAGTTCTTC.

This sequence joins TRBV7-9 and TRBJ2-1; 7 bases align to TRBD2. V shed 1 base and J 10 bases; nucleotides not matched to a gene: 10. CDR3 length: 15 residues. In germline, CDR1 is SEHNR, CDR2 FQNEAQ (reference sequence). The CDR3 DNA follows: TGTGCCAGCAGCTTAGTCGAGGGAGGGAGCCGGGAGCAGTTCTTC. This sequence encodes CASSLVEGGSREQFF.

This clonotype was recorded only once. V gene TRBV28 combines with J gene TRBJ1-2; 7 nucleotides agree with TRBD1. The CDR3 length is 14 residues. J gave up 3 bases and V 6 bases, and 7 bases lay outside the gene matches. Germline CDR1 and CDR2: MDHEN and SYDVKM. Here the CDR3 reads CASSLFTGDYGYTF. DNA of the CDR3: TGTGCCAGCAGCCTATTCACAGGGGACTATGGCTACACCTTC.

The count of this clonotype is one. The chain employs TRBV11-2 and TRBJ1-2; D not certain. Germline V gene lookup returns CDR1 SGHAT and CDR2 FQNNGV. The CDR3 loop spans 13 amino acids. Trimming took 7 bases from V and 2 from J, leaving 11 bases between them. CDR3 nucleotides: TGTGCCAGCACCCTTCAAATCAACTATGGCTACACCTTC. This sequence encodes CASTLQINYGYTF. Filled out from reference TRBV11-2 and TRBJ1-2, the complete variable domain reads EAGVAQSPRYKIIEKRQSVAFWCNPISGHATLYWYQQILGQGPKLLIQFQNNGVVDDSQLPKDRFSAERLKGVDSTLKIQPAKLEDSAVYLCASTLQINYGYTFGSGTRLTVV.

V usage is TRBV20-1 and J usage is TRBJ1-2; D possibly corresponds to TRBD1 (5 bases). The germline CDR1 and CDR2 sequences are DFQATT and SNEGSKA (reference sequence). Deletions cut 3 bases from V and 5 bases from J, with 16 bases between. The CDR3 has 14 residues. CDR3 sequence reads: CSARSGHGEYGYTF. In DNA form, the CDR3 reads TGCAGTGCTAGGTCCGGACACGGTGAATATGGCTACACCTTC.

The chain carries TRBV5-1 and TRBJ1-2; no definite D call. Germline V gene lookup returns CDR1 SGHRS and CDR2 YFSETQ. This CDR3 spans 12 amino acids. Trimming left V 5 bases short and J 4 bases short, with 9 bases between. CDR3 region: CASSSESYGYTF. Written as DNA, the CDR3 is TGCGCCAGCAGTAGTGAGAGCTATGGCTACACCTTC.

The V and J genes are TRBV12-5 and TRBJ1-5, with unresolved D. The CDR3 is made up of 17 amino acids. The V and J ends lost 1 base and 7 bases respectively, with 20 bases between them. Germline V gene lookup returns CDR1 LGHNT and CDR2 FRNRAP. The CDR3 DNA reads TGTGCTAGTGGTTTGGAGCGGCGGTTGTGGTGTTGGCAGCCCCAGCATTTT. This translates into CASGLERRLWCWQPQHF. Full variable domain (missing parts from reference TRBV12-5 and TRBJ1-5): DARVTQTPRHKVTEMGQEVTMRCQPILGHNTVFWYRQTMMQGLELLAYFRNRAPLDDSGMPKDRFSAEMPDATLATLKIQPSEPRDSAVYFCASGLERRLWCWQPQHFGDGTRLSIL.

The rearrangement joins TRBV14 to TRBJ2-7; 8 nucleotides align to TRBD2. Per the germline V gene, CDR1 is SGHDN and CDR2 is FVKESK. The CDR3 is made up of 16 amino acids. J gave up 2 bases and V 2 bases, and 8 bases lay outside the gene matches. Here the CDR3 reads CASSQSGGRTPYEQYF. CDR3 DNA: TGTGCCAGCAGCCAATCGGGCGGGAGGACTCCCTACGAGCAGTACTTC.

This clonotype appeared a few times. The J gene is TRBJ2-1, the V gene TRBV11-2, with no clear D. Trimming removed 0 bases from V and 6 bases from J, with 12 bases in between. CDR3 length equals 15 residues. Germline CDR1 reads SGHAT; CDR2 reads FQNNGV. CDR3 sequence: CASSLEALSVNEQFF. CDR3 in DNA: TGTGCCAGCAGCTTAGAAGCTTTATCGGTCAATGAGCAGTTCTTC.

This clonotype has only a few counts. The V gene is TRBV5-1, the J gene TRBJ2-7, with 7 bases lining up with TRBD1. Trimming at V came to 0 bases and at J to 5 bases, leaving 5 bases not matched to a gene. Germline V gene sequence: CDR1 SGHRS, CDR2 YFSETQ. This CDR3 spans 14 amino acids. The CDR3 region has the DNA TGCGCCAGCAGCTTGGTCGACAGGGAGAACGAGCAGTACTTC. Protein product: CASSLVDRENEQYF.